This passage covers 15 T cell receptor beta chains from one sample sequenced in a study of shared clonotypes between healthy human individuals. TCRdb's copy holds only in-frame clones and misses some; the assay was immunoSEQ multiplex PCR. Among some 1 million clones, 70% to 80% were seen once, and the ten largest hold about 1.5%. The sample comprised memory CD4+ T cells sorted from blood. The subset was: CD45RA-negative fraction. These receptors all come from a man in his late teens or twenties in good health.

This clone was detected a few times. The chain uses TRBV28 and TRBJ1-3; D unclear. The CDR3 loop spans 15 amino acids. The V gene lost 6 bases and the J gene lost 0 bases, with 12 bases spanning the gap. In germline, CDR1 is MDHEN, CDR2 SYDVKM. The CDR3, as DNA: TGTGCCAGCAGGGGAGACTCCCGCTCTGGAAACACCATATATTTT. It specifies CASRGDSRSGNTIYF. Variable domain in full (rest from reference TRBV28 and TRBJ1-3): DVKVTQSSRYLVKRTGEKVFLECVQDMDHENMFWYRQDPGLGLRLIYFSYDVKMKEKGDIPEGYSVSREKKERFSLILESASTNQTSMYLCASRGDSRSGNTIYFGEGSWLTVV.

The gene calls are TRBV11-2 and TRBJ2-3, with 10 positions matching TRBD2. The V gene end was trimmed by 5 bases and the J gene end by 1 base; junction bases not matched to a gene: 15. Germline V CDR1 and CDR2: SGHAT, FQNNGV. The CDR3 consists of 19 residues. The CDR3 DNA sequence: TGTGCCAGCAGCATCGGGCTACTAGCGGGGATGTCTCGCACAGATACGCAGTATTTT. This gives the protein CASSIGLLAGMSRTDTQYF.

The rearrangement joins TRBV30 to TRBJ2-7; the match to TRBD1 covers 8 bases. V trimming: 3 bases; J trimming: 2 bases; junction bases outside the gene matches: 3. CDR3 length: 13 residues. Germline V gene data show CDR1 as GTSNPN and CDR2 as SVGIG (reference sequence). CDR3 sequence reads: CAWSGDRTYEQYF. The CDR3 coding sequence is TGTGCCTGGAGCGGGGACAGGACCTACGAGCAGTACTTC.

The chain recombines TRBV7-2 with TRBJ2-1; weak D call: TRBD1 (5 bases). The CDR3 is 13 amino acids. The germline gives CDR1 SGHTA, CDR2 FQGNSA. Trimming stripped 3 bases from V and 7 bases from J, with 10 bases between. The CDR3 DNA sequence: TGTGCCAGCAGCTTTAAGGGGTCAAATGAGCAGTTCTTC. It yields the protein CASSFKGSNEQFF.

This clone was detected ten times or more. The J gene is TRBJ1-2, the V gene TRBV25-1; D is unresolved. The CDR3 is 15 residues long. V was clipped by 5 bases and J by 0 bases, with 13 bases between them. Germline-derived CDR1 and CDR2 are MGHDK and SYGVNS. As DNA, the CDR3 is TGTGCCAGCAGTACCAACACTGGAGCTAACTATGGCTACACCTTC. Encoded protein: CASSTNTGANYGYTF.

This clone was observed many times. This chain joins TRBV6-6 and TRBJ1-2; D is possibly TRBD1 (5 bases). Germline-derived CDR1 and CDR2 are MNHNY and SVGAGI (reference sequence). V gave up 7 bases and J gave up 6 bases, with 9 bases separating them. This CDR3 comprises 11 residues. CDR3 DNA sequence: TGTGCCAGCATGGAACAGGATGGCTACACCTTC. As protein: CASMEQDGYTF.

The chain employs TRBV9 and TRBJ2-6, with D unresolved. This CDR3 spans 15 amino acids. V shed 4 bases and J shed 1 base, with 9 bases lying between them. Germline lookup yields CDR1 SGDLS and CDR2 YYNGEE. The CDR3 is CASSLPGSGANVLTF. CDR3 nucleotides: TGTGCCAGCAGCCTTCCCGGGTCTGGGGCCAACGTCCTGACTTTC.

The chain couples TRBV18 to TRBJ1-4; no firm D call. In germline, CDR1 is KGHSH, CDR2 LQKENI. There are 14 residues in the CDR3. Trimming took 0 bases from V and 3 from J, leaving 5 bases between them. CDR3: CASSPPGSNEKLFF. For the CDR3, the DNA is TGTGCCAGCTCACCACCAGGATCTAATGAAAAACTGTTTTTT. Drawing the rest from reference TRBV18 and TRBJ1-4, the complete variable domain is NAGVMQNPRHLVRRRGQEARLRCSPMKGHSHVYWYRQLPEEGLKFMVYLQKENIIDESGMPKERFSAEFPKEGPSILRIQQVVRGDSAAYFCASSPPGSNEKLFFGSGTQLSVL.

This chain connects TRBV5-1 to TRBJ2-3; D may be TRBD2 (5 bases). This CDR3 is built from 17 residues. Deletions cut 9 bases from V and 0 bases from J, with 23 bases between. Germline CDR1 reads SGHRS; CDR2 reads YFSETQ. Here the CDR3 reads CATALVSQRTSTDTQYF. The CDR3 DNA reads TGCGCCACCGCCCTAGTCTCGCAAAGGACTAGCACAGATACGCAGTATTTT.

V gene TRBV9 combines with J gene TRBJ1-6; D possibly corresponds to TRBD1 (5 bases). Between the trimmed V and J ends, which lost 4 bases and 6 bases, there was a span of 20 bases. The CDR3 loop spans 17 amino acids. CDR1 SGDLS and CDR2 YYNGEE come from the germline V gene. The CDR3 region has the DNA TGTGCCAGCAGCTCATCAGGGACGGTACGTCGTAATTCACCCCTCCACTTT. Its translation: CASSSSGTVRRNSPLHF.

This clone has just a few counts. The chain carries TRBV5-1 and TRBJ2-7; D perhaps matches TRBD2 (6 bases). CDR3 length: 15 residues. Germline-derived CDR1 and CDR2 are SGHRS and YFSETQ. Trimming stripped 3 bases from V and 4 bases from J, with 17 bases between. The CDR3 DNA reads TGCGCCAGCAGCTGGGGTGCGGGGTCGGAGTACGAGCAGTACTTC. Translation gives CASSWGAGSEYEQYF.

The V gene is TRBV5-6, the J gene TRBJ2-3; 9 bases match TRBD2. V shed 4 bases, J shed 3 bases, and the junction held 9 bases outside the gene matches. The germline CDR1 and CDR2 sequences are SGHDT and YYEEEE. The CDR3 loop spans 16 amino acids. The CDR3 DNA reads TGTGCCAGCAGCGGAATAGCGGGGGAAAGAACAGATACGCAGTATTTT. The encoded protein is CASSGIAGERTDTQYF.

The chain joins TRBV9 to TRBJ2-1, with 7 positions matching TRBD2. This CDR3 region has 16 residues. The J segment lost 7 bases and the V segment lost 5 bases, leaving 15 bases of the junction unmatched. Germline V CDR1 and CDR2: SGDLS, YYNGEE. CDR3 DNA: TGTGCCAGCAGTCGAGGGTTGGGTCTAGCGGTGAATGAGCAGTTCTTC. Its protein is CASSRGLGLAVNEQFF.

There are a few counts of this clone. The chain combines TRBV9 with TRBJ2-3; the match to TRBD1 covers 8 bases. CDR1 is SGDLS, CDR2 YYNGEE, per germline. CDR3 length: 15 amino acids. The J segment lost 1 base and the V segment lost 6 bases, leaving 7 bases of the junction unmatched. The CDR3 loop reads CASTRQGLRTDTQYF. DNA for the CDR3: TGTGCCAGCACACGACAGGGGCTCCGCACAGATACGCAGTATTTT.

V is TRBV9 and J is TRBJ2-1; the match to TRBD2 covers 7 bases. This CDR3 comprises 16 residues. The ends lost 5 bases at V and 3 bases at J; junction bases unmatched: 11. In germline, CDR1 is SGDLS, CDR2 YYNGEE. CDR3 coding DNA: TGTGCCAGCAGTCCTGGACTAGTCGGCAACTACAATGAGCAGTTCTTC. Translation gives CASSPGLVGNYNEQFF.